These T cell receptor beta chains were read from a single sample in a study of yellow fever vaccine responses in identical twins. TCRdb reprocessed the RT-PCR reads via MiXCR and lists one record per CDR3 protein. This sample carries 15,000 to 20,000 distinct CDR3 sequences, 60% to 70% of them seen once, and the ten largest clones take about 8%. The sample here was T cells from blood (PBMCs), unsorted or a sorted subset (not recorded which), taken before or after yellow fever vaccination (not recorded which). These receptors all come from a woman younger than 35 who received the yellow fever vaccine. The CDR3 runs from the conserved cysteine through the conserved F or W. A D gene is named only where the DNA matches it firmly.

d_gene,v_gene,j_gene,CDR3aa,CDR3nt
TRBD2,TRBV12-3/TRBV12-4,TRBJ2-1,CASSTYSGRGYNEQFF,TGTGCCAGCAGTACCTATAGCGGGAGAGGTTACAATGAGCAGTTCTTC
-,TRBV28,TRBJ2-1,CASSITSYRWGEQFF,TGTGCCAGCAGTATCACGAGTTACAGATGGGGTGAGCAGTTCTTC
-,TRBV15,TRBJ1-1,CATSSRENTEAFF,TGTGCCACCAGCAGTCGTGAGAACACTGAAGCTTTCTTT
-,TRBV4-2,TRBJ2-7,CASRDFAGEQYF,TGTGCCAGCAGAGACTTCGCGGGTGAGCAGTACTTC
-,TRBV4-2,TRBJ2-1,CASSPRVASYNEQFF,TGTGCCAGCAGCCCCCGGGTAGCGTCCTACAATGAGCAGTTCTTC
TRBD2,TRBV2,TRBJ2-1,CASATSGYRNEQFF,TGTGCCAGTGCTACTAGCGGCTATAGGAATGAGCAGTTCTTC
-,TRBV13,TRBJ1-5,CASDLAGLNQPQHF,TGTGCCAGCGACCTGGCAGGGCTCAATCAGCCCCAGCATTTT